This T cell receptor (beta chain) derives from a study of T cell responses to AZD1222 COVID-19 vaccine. The CDR3 loop spans 13 amino acids. Per the germline V gene, CDR1 is ENHRY and CDR2 is SYGVKD. V lost 4 bases and J lost 5, with 8 bases in between. The data were produced by immunoSEQ multiplex PCR, yet TCRdb's version contains in-frame clones alone and is incomplete. The sample has under 130,000 clones; around 90% are singletons. This clone was observed a few times. This receptor was obtained from an adult in good health. The chain links TRBV10-3 to TRBJ2-2; D is undetermined. The sample here was peripheral blood, taken on day 0 of AZD1222 vaccination. This CDR3 reads CAISASVTGELFF. The CDR3 nucleotides are TGTGCCATCAGTGCCTCGGTAACCGGGGAGCTGTTTTTT.